Each of the 17 T cell receptor beta chains below was sequenced from the same sample in a study of blood T cell repertoires in COVID-19. The table came from immunoSEQ multiplex PCR; TCRdb's copy has only in-frame clones and leaves some out. Of some 200,000 clones in the sample, about 80% were seen once. The source material was peripheral blood. The receptors shown here come from a human donor with acute or convalescent COVID-19. The donor label of this sample is uncertain.

This rearrangement joins TRBV5-4 to TRBJ2-2; 7 nucleotides align to TRBD1. V was clipped by 0 bases and J by 1 base; unmatched bases: 3. The V gene's germline CDR1 is SGHNT and CDR2 YYREEE (reference sequence). The CDR3 contains 16 residues. This chain's CDR3 is CASSLGGGVNTGELFF. CDR3 DNA sequence: TGTGCCAGCAGCTTGGGAGGGGGCGTGAACACCGGGGAGCTGTTTTTT. The complete variable domain, with remaining parts taken from reference TRBV5-4 and TRBJ2-2, reads ETGVTQSPTHLIKTRGQQVTLRCSSQSGHNTVSWYQQALGQGPQFIFQYYREEENGRGNFPPRFSGLQFPNYSSELNVNALELDDSALYLCASSLGGGVNTGELFFGEGSRLTVL.

This chain uses TRBV7-2 with TRBJ2-2; tentative D call: TRBD1 (6 bases). The CDR3 extends over 14 amino acids. Germline V gene sequence: CDR1 SGHTA, CDR2 FQGNSA. V lost 11 bases and J lost 0, with 13 bases in between. CDR3 residues: CAVGDNANTGELFF. CDR3 nucleotides: TGTGCCGTCGGGGACAACGCGAACACCGGGGAGCTGTTTTTT. Together with reference TRBV7-2 and TRBJ2-2, the CDR3 gives the full variable domain: GAGVSQSPSNKVTEKGKDVELRCDPISGHTALYWYRQSLGQGLEFLIYFQGNSAPDKSGLPSDRFSAERTGGSVSTLTIQRTQQEDSAVYLCAVGDNANTGELFFGEGSRLTVL.

The V call is TRBV2, the J call TRBJ1-4; D gene ambiguous. Germline values: CDR1 SNHLY, CDR2 FYNNEI. This CDR3 is built from 13 residues. Trimming took off 9 bases at V and 3 bases at J, with 11 bases between the two ends. CDR3 sequence reads: CARERRSNEKLFF. The CDR3 DNA reads TGTGCCAGGGAGCGGAGGTCTAATGAAAAACTGTTTTTT.

The V call is TRBV7-3, the J call TRBJ2-1; 7 bases are shared with TRBD2. J lost 7 bases, V lost 5 bases, and 8 bases had no gene match. The CDR3 is made up of 14 amino acids. Germline CDR1 and CDR2: SGHTA and FQGTGA. Here the CDR3 reads CASSPIAGGNEQFF. The CDR3, as DNA: TGTGCCAGCAGCCCCATTGCCGGGGGGAATGAGCAGTTCTTC. The entire variable domain, with the rest obtained from reference TRBV7-3 and TRBJ2-1, is as follows: GAGVSQTPSNKVTEKGKYVELRCDPISGHTALYWYRQSLGQGPEFLIYFQGTGAADDSGLPNDRFFAVRPEGSVSTLKIQRTERGDSAVYLCASSPIAGGNEQFFGPGTRLTVL.

In this sample, this clone turned up once. V is TRBV19 and J is TRBJ2-1, with 13 bases matching TRBD2. Trimming at V came to 5 bases and at J to 7 bases, leaving 14 bases not matched to a gene. Looked up from germline, CDR1 is LNHDA and CDR2 is SQIVND (reference sequence). This CDR3 contains 18 residues. The CDR3 sequence: CASSRRTSGRLRRNEQFF. Written as DNA, the CDR3 is TGTGCCAGTAGTCGACGGACTAGCGGGAGACTAAGACGTAATGAGCAGTTCTTC.

The V gene is TRBV5-1, the J gene TRBJ2-1, with 8 bases matching TRBD1. The germline gives CDR1 SGHRS, CDR2 YFSETQ. V lost 4 bases and J lost 4; bases outside the gene matches: 4. The CDR3 is 14 amino acids. The DNA for the CDR3 is TGCGCCAGCAGCCCCGGGACAGGATACAATGAGCAGTTCTTC. Protein: CASSPGTGYNEQFF.

The V and J genes are TRBV7-9 and TRBJ1-4, with a weak D call TRBD1 (6 bases). Trimming took off 5 bases at V and 5 bases at J, with 12 bases between the two ends. The germline CDR1 and CDR2 sequences are SEHNR and FQNEAQ (reference sequence). The CDR3 totals 14 residues. CDR3 in amino acids: CASSPTGVNEKLFF. The DNA for the CDR3 is TGTGCCAGCAGCCCGACAGGCGTCAATGAAAAACTGTTTTTT.

The J gene is TRBJ1-2, the V gene TRBV27, with D hard to call. V was cut by 6 bases and J by 3 bases, with 17 bases left in between. Per germline, CDR1 MNHEY and CDR2 SMNVEV (reference sequence). CDR3 length: 15 residues. Here the CDR3 reads CASRSIAGAHYGYTF. CDR3 DNA: TGTGCCAGCAGGTCGATCGCTGGAGCCCACTATGGCTACACCTTC.

The V call is TRBV18, the J call TRBJ1-1, with 10 bases matching TRBD1. V trimming: 4 bases; J trimming: 3 bases; junction bases outside the gene matches: 5. The CDR3 consists of 15 residues. CDR1 is KGHSH and CDR2 is LQKENI in the germline V gene. The DNA for the CDR3 is TGTGCCAGCTCACTTTCCGGGACAGGGGACACTGAAGCTTTCTTT. Encoded protein: CASSLSGTGDTEAFF.

The rearrangement links TRBV5-1 to TRBJ2-1; tentatively, D is TRBD1 (5 bases). Germline lookup yields CDR1 SGHRS and CDR2 YFSETQ. The CDR3 spans 14 residues. V was clipped by 5 bases and J by 8 bases, with 17 bases between them. The CDR3 coding sequence is TGCGCCAGCAGTTATACAGGTGGTAGCCATGAGCAGTTCTTC. Its translation: CASSYTGGSHEQFF.

The chain uses TRBV21-1 and TRBJ1-5; no check of the table's D call, TRBD1, against the DNA was made. TRBV21-1 is a recognized pseudogene. CDR3 length equals 15 residues. The CDR3 DNA reads TGTGCCAGCAGCAAAGAAAAACAGATCAATCAGCCCCAGCATTTT. It specifies CASSKEKQINQPQHF.

This clone has just one count. The chain links TRBV5-1 to TRBJ2-7; 13 bases line up with TRBD2. Germline assignment: CDR1 SGHRS and CDR2 YFSETQ. The CDR3 has 15 amino acids. The V and J ends lost 3 bases and 4 bases, in that order; junction bases with no gene match: 4. For the CDR3, the DNA is TGCGCCAGCAGCTGGACTAGCGGGAGTAAATACGAGCAGTACTTC. This encodes CASSWTSGSKYEQYF.

This clone has only a few counts. This chain connects TRBV10-3 to TRBJ1-2; D not certain. The CDR3 contains 13 residues. From germline, CDR1 is ENHRY and CDR2 SYGVKD. V lost 0 bases to trimming and J lost 3 bases, with 5 bases between them. The CDR3 DNA is TGTGCCATCAGTGAGTCGGTAGACTATGGCTACACCTTC. Translation gives CAISESVDYGYTF.

J is TRBJ1-2 and V is TRBV30; 9 nucleotides agree with TRBD1. V dropped 2 bases and J dropped 6; count of bases not matched to a gene: 7. The CDR3 length is 14 residues. Germline CDR1 GTSNPN, CDR2 SVGIG (reference sequence). DNA of the CDR3: TGTGCCTGGAGTTGGGGACAGGGAATAGATGGCTACACCTTC. It translates to CAWSWGQGIDGYTF.

Turning to this clone: Relative to the germline gene, one junction end is altered; a read error may explain this. The genes are TRBV29-1 and TRBJ1-2, with D perhaps TRBD1 (6 bases). In germline, CDR1 is SQVTM, CDR2 ANQGSEA. This CDR3 region has 12 residues. The CDR3 nucleotides are TGCAGCGTGGACCGGGACAACTCTGGCTACACCTTC. Residues: CSVDRDNSGYTF.

The rearrangement links TRBV11-2 to TRBJ1-1; maybe TRBD1 (5 bases). Germline CDR1 and CDR2: SGHAT and FQNNGV. V was shortened by 0 bases and J by 0 bases, with 5 bases between the two germline ends. CDR3 length: 14 amino acids. The CDR3 region has the DNA TGTGCCAGCAGCTTAGACAGGGTGAACACTGAAGCTTTCTTT. This codes for CASSLDRVNTEAFF.

This chain uses TRBV9 with TRBJ1-5, with a tentative D call TRBD1 (6 bases). Germline CDR1 reads SGDLS; CDR2 reads YYNGEE. The CDR3 sequence is 15 residues long. Between the trimmed V and J ends, which lost 2 bases and 6 bases, there was a span of 15 bases. The CDR3 loop is CASSVGDTGAQPQHF. The CDR3 nucleotides are TGTGCCAGCAGCGTCGGGGACACTGGGGCTCAGCCCCAGCATTTT. The full variable domain, completed using reference TRBV9 and TRBJ1-5, is DSGVTQTPKHLITATGQRVTLRCSPRSGDLSVYWYQQSLDQGLQFLIQYYNGEERAKGNILERFSAQQFPDLHSELNLSSLELGDSALYFCASSVGDTGAQPQHFGDGTRLSIL.